This TCR beta chain was found in a study of regulatory T cells in long-lasting Graves disease. This clonotype has a handful of counts. Its antigen is still unknown. Time point: persistent/refractory GD, antithyroid drugs over 5 years with positive TRAb. The TCR library used RNA extracted from PBMCs. The source of the patients was an endocrinology department in Xi'an, China. In building TCR beta libraries, iRepertoire HTBI primers were used together with Arm-PCR of CDR3 regions. TCRdb fed the multiplex PCR reads into MiXCR, producing one record per CDR3 protein. The sample holds 300,000 to 500,000 distinct CDR3 sequences, roughly 20% seen once. The germline V gene has CDR1 SGHVS and CDR2 FNYEAQ. After removal of 5 bases from V and 3 bases from J, the junction contained 7 bases not matched to a gene. The CDR3 sequence is 14 residues long. Notes on the study in general: Tissue studied was limited to peripheral blood, excluding thyroid tissue. Clonotypes that were public and shared totalled about 2,500 in persistent patients versus 800 to 1,000 in new patients.

This clonotype originated in a female donor with Graves disease. This sequence joins TRBV7-6 and TRBJ2-7; 7 nucleotides align to TRBD2. Sequencing used peripheral blood mononuclear cells (PBMCs), obtained when the disease was refractory, from a patient treated with antithyroid drugs. As DNA, the CDR3 is TGTGCCAGCAGCGAGCGGGGAGGGGTCTACGAGCAGTACTTC. Its protein is CASSERGGVYEQYF.